These 21 T cell receptor beta chains came from one sample sequenced in a study of human T cells and chemical hapten exposure. Sample time point: pre-sensitization, week 0. The treatment here: therapeutic diphenylcyclopropenone sensitization with weekly scalp DPC. TCRdb processed the RACE reads anew with MiXCR; each CDR3 protein has one entry. Among around 380,000 distinct CDR3 sequences listed, roughly 6% were seen once. The material sequenced was whole blood, taken in connection with sensitization to the hapten diphenylcyclopropenone (DPC). These receptors came from a woman under 30 with alopecia areata. Some clones in this sample may be carry-over from other donors' samples.

Many counts were recorded for this clonotype. The chain combines TRBV9 with TRBJ1-1; the D is unclear. Germline V gives CDR1 SGDLS, CDR2 YYNGEE. The V and J ends lost 4 bases and 3 bases respectively, with 16 bases between them. There are 15 residues in the CDR3. The CDR3 nucleotides read TGTGCCAGCAGCAAGTTACCGGAATCCGACACTGAAGCTTTCTTT. This translates into CASSKLPESDTEAFF.

This clonotype occurred many times. The rearrangement links TRBV5-6 to TRBJ2-7, with D unclear. V lost 6 bases and J lost 7, with 17 bases in between. There are 13 residues in the CDR3. CDR1 SGHDT and CDR2 YYEEEE come from the germline V gene. The CDR3, as DNA: TGTGCCAGCACAGCGTTGGGTTTTGTAGAGCAGTACTTC. Translated, it gives CASTALGFVEQYF.

This clonotype was seen more than once but under ten times. The chain has TRBV6-5 and TRBJ2-7; 12 bases map to TRBD2. Per the germline V gene, CDR1 is MNHEY and CDR2 is SVGAGI. This CDR3 spans 15 amino acids. V was pared by 6 bases and J by 2 bases, with 5 bases of the junction left unmatched. The CDR3 nucleotides are TGTGCCAGCAGAGGAAGACTAGCGGGGGCCTACGAGCAGTACTTC. It is translated as CASRGRLAGAYEQYF.

This clonotype was seen only a few times. The chain recombines TRBV29-1 with TRBJ2-2; tentatively, D is TRBD1 or TRBD2 (5 bases each). Germline V gene data show CDR1 as SQVTM and CDR2 as ANQGSEA. V was clipped by 3 bases and J by 1 base, with 9 bases between them. The CDR3 is 14 residues long. For the CDR3, the DNA is TGCAGCGTTGAGGGGGACGTGAACACCGGGGAGCTGTTTTTT. Protein product: CSVEGDVNTGELFF.

In this sample, this clonotype turned up many times. The genes are TRBV28 and TRBJ1-1; the match to TRBD1 covers 7 bases. The CDR3 sequence is 12 residues long. Trimming removed 7 bases from V and 5 bases from J; junction bases left unmatched: 4. Germline CDR1 reads MDHEN; CDR2 reads SYDVKM. The CDR3 region has the DNA TGTGCCAGCATCCAGGGGGGGACTGAAGCTTTCTTT. This encodes CASIQGGTEAFF.

This clonotype was seen more than once but under ten times. The chain recombines TRBV2 with TRBJ1-6; D remains unclear. Between the trimmed V and J ends, which lost 8 bases and 4 bases, there was a span of 15 bases. Germline V gene data show CDR1 as SNHLY and CDR2 as FYNNEI. CDR3 length equals 15 residues. This CDR3 reads CASGRSEPYNSPLHF. In nucleotides, the CDR3 is TGTGCCAGCGGGCGGTCAGAACCTTATAATTCACCCCTCCACTTT.

This clonotype was seen repeatedly, ten times or more. This chain uses TRBV7-9 with TRBJ1-1; no reliable D call. The ends were cut back, 4 bases at V and 3 bases at J, with 12 bases in the middle. Germline CDR1 reads SEHNR; CDR2 reads FQNEAQ (reference sequence). This CDR3 has 14 amino acids. DNA of the CDR3: TGTGCCAGCAGCTCACGGGTTCGGTACACTGAAGCTTTCTTT. Encoded protein: CASSSRVRYTEAFF.

J is TRBJ2-7 and V is TRBV5-1; tentative D call: TRBD2 (5 bases). The CDR3 length is 12 residues. CDR1 and CDR2 (germline): SGHRS, YFSETQ. V dropped 1 base and J dropped 5 bases, with 7 bases sitting between them. Here the CDR3 DNA reads TGCGCCAGCAGCTTGATGGGAGACGAGCAGTACTTC. It encodes CASSLMGDEQYF. Looking up the rest from reference TRBV5-1 and TRBJ2-7 gives the full variable domain: KAGVTQTPRYLIKTRGQQVTLSCSPISGHRSVSWYQQTPGQGLQFLFEYFSETQRNKGNFPGRFSGRQFSNSRSEMNVSTLELGDSALYLCASSLMGDEQYFGPGTRLTVT.

The chain uses TRBV7-2 and TRBJ2-2; D call uncertain. The germline CDR1 and CDR2 sequences are SGHTA and FQGNSA. CDR3 size: 13 residues. Trimming pared 5 bases from V and 5 bases from J, leaving 9 bases between. The CDR3 loop reads CASSLIPTGELFF. The CDR3 DNA reads TGTGCCAGCAGCCTCATCCCTACCGGGGAGCTGTTTTTT.

V usage is TRBV27 and J usage is TRBJ2-7; D might be TRBD1 (6 bases). The CDR3 is 17 amino acids. CDR1 is MNHEY and CDR2 is SMNVEV in the germline V gene (reference sequence). V lost 6 bases to trimming and J lost 2 bases, with 23 bases between them. The CDR3 DNA sequence: TGTGCCAGCAGCCCCTTTGGGGGCGGAATCCGTCCCTACGAGCAGTACTTC. Protein sequence: CASSPFGGGIRPYEQYF.

The chain is built from TRBV18 and TRBJ1-4; weak D call: TRBD1 (5 bases). CDR1 KGHSH and CDR2 LQKENI come from the germline V gene. Trimming stripped 2 bases from V and 4 bases from J, with 11 bases between. This CDR3 region has 15 residues. CDR3 in DNA: TGTGCCAGCTCACCATTGGGGACGATTAATGAAAAACTGTTTTTT. This codes for CASSPLGTINEKLFF.

This clonotype was seen ten or more times. This chain uses TRBV5-1 with TRBJ2-2, with D tentatively TRBD2 (6 bases). Trimming took 1 base from V and 2 from J, leaving 12 bases between them. This CDR3 is built from 16 residues. From germline, CDR1 is SGHRS and CDR2 YFSETQ. In DNA, the CDR3 is TGCGCCAGCAGCTTGCGGGAGCAGGCTAACACCGGGGAGCTGTTTTTT. Protein sequence: CASSLREQANTGELFF. Looking up the rest from reference TRBV5-1 and TRBJ2-2 gives the full variable domain: KAGVTQTPRYLIKTRGQQVTLSCSPISGHRSVSWYQQTPGQGLQFLFEYFSETQRNKGNFPGRFSGRQFSNSRSEMNVSTLELGDSALYLCASSLREQANTGELFFGEGSRLTVL.

The rearrangement uses TRBV12-3 or TRBV12-4 and TRBJ2-5, with D perhaps TRBD2 (5 bases). The CDR3 is 14 amino acids. The V end lost 1 base, the J end lost 5 bases, and 11 bases lay between the germline ends. CDR3 residues: CASSLVNGVETQYF. CDR3 DNA sequence: TGTGCCAGCAGTTTAGTGAACGGGGTCGAGACCCAGTACTTC.

This clonotype was recorded a few times. This chain connects TRBV6-1 to TRBJ1-5; D may be TRBD1 (6 bases). The CDR3 extends over 15 amino acids. The germline V gene has CDR1 MNHNS and CDR2 SASEGT. Trimming stripped 4 bases from V and 2 bases from J, with 12 bases between. CDR3 coding DNA: TGTGCCAGCAGTGTAGGGGGGTTTCGCAATCAGCCCCAGCATTTT. Protein sequence: CASSVGGFRNQPQHF.

This clonotype was detected ten times or more. The chain is built from TRBV28 and TRBJ1-5; D unresolved. V lost 5 bases to trimming and J lost 6 bases, with 11 bases between them. Germline V gives CDR1 MDHEN, CDR2 SYDVKM. The CDR3 contains 13 residues. The CDR3 bases are TGTGCCAGCAGTCCCTCAATCCGTCAGCCCCAGCATTTT. Protein sequence: CASSPSIRQPQHF.

In its sample, this clonotype was seen many times. The chain's CDR3 is CASSYSGHLTNQPQHF. In DNA form, the CDR3 reads TGTGCCAGCAGTTACTCGGGACACCTCACCAATCAGCCCCAGCATTTT. The chain recombines TRBV6-2 or TRBV6-3 with TRBJ1-5; a possible D gene is TRBD1 (6 bases). CDR1 and CDR2 (germline): MNHEY, SVGEGT. V gave up 0 bases and J gave up 3 bases, with 12 bases separating them. This CDR3 is built from 16 residues.

The CDR3 protein is CAIRADFNMNTEAFF. CDR3 nucleotides: TGTGCCATCAGGGCCGACTTCAACATGAACACTGAAGCTTTCTTT. The chain employs TRBV10-3 and TRBJ1-1; D gene uncertain. The CDR3 sequence is 15 residues long. Deletions cut 6 bases from V and 0 bases from J, with 14 bases between. Germline CDR1 ENHRY, CDR2 SYGVKD.

Ten or more counts support this clonotype. The chain employs TRBV20-1 and TRBJ1-1; D gene ambiguous. The CDR3 covers 12 residues. The V gene lost 2 bases and the J gene lost 3 bases, with 7 bases spanning the gap. Per the germline V gene, CDR1 is DFQATT and CDR2 is SNEGSKA (reference sequence). This CDR3 reads CSARLSDTEAFF. CDR3 nucleotides: TGCAGTGCTAGATTGTCGGACACTGAAGCTTTCTTT.

Only a few counts were recorded for this clonotype. The chain has TRBV6-5 and TRBJ1-6; tentative D call: TRBD1 (5 bases). The germline V gene has CDR1 MNHEY and CDR2 SVGAGI. This CDR3 contains 16 residues. The ends were cut back, 2 bases at V and 9 bases at J, with 17 bases in the middle. This chain's CDR3 is CASSYGAAQRVSPLHF. The CDR3, as DNA: TGTGCCAGCAGTTACGGGGCAGCGCAAAGGGTTTCACCCCTCCACTTT.

The sample holds a few counts of this clonotype. The chain carries TRBV6-1 and TRBJ1-1, with D possibly being TRBD1 (5 bases). Trimming pared 8 bases from V and 1 base from J, leaving 5 bases between. This CDR3 has 11 residues. From germline, CDR1 is MNHNS and CDR2 SASEGT. CDR3: CASDRNTEAFF. CDR3 DNA: TGTGCCAGCGACAGGAACACTGAAGCTTTCTTT.

This clonotype was detected ten times or more. This rearrangement joins TRBV29-1 to TRBJ2-5; no definite D call. The ends were cut back, 3 bases at V and 2 bases at J, with 10 bases in the middle. The germline CDR1 and CDR2 sequences are SQVTM and ANQGSEA. CDR3 length: 13 amino acids. As DNA, the CDR3 is TGCAGCGTTGACCTACAGAGGCAAGAGACCCAGTACTTC. It encodes CSVDLQRQETQYF.